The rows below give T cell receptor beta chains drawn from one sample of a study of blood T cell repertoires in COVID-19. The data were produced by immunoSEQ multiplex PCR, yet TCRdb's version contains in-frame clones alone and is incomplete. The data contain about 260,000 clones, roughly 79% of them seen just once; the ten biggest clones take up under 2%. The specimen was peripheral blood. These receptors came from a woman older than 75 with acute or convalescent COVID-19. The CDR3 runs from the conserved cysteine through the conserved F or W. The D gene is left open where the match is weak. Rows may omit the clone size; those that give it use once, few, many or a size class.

CDR3aa: CASSPWGRRHSNQPQHF; CDR3nt: TGTGCCAGCAGCCCCTGGGGCCGACGTCATAGCAATCAGCCCCAGCATTTT; v_gene: TRBV7-3; abundance: NA; d_gene: NA; j_gene: TRBJ1-5
CDR3aa: CASMLGGLSYEQYF; CDR3nt: TGTGCCAGCATGCTGGGGGGGTTGAGCTACGAGCAGTACTTC; v_gene: TRBV6-4; abundance: NA; d_gene: TRBD2; j_gene: TRBJ2-7
CDR3aa: CASSLGTSGRAAGYEQYF; CDR3nt: TGTGCCAGCAGCTTAGGGACTAGCGGGAGGGCGGCTGGGTACGAGCAGTACTTC; v_gene: TRBV7-2; abundance: NA; d_gene: TRBD2; j_gene: TRBJ2-7
CDR3aa: CASSFGQGRGNIQYF; CDR3nt: TGTGCCAGCAGTTTCGGACAGGGAAGGGGAAACATTCAGTACTTC; v_gene: TRBV6-5; abundance: NA; d_gene: TRBD1; j_gene: TRBJ2-4
CDR3aa: CASSEPGFVNQPQHF; CDR3nt: TGTGCCAGCAGTGAACCCGGGTTTGTCAATCAGCCCCAGCATTTT; v_gene: TRBV6-1; abundance: NA; d_gene: NA; j_gene: TRBJ1-5
CDR3aa: CASSQSQGAGNTGELFF; CDR3nt: TGCGCCAGCAGCCAATCACAGGGGGCCGGGAACACCGGGGAGCTGTTTTTT; v_gene: TRBV4-1; abundance: NA; d_gene: TRBD1; j_gene: TRBJ2-2
CDR3aa: CASSFGWRDRAVAFF; CDR3nt: TGTGCCAGCAGTTTTGGCTGGCGGGACAGGGCGGTAGCTTTCTTT; v_gene: TRBV6-2/TRBV6-3; abundance: NA; d_gene: TRBD1; j_gene: TRBJ1-1
CDR3aa: CASSPTSGRGYNEQFF; CDR3nt: TGTGCCAGCAGCCCTACTAGCGGGAGAGGCTACAATGAGCAGTTCTTC; v_gene: TRBV7-2; abundance: once; d_gene: TRBD2; j_gene: TRBJ2-1
CDR3aa: CSAGLADTQYF; CDR3nt: TGCAGTGCGGGACTAGCAGATACGCAGTATTTT; v_gene: TRBV20-1; abundance: few; d_gene: TRBD2; j_gene: TRBJ2-3
CDR3aa: CASSIARRGGDQPQHF; CDR3nt: TGTGCCAGTAGTATAGCTCGCAGGGGTGGAGATCAGCCCCAGCATTTT; v_gene: TRBV19; abundance: NA; d_gene: NA; j_gene: TRBJ1-5
CDR3aa: CASSLGGGQPQHF; CDR3nt: TGTGCCAGCAGTTTAGGGGGGGGTCAGCCCCAGCATTTT; v_gene: TRBV12-3/TRBV12-4; abundance: NA; d_gene: NA; j_gene: TRBJ1-5
CDR3aa: CASSPAGTGKETQYF; CDR3nt: TGTGCCAGCAGTCCCGCCGGGACAGGGAAGGAGACCCAGTACTTC; v_gene: TRBV28; abundance: NA; d_gene: TRBD1; j_gene: TRBJ2-5
CDR3aa: CASSLFTGVGQPQHF; CDR3nt: TGTGCCAGCAGCTTGTTTACCGGGGTGGGTCAGCCCCAGCATTTT; v_gene: TRBV5-6; abundance: NA; d_gene: NA; j_gene: TRBJ1-5
CDR3aa: CASSTPDRYYSNQPQHF; CDR3nt: TGTGCCAGTAGTACACCGGACAGATACTATAGCAATCAGCCCCAGCATTTT; v_gene: TRBV19; abundance: NA; d_gene: NA; j_gene: TRBJ1-5
CDR3aa: CASRSVADTQYF; CDR3nt: TGTGCCAGCAGAAGCGTAGCAGATACGCAGTATTTT; v_gene: TRBV27; abundance: NA; d_gene: NA; j_gene: TRBJ2-3
CDR3aa: CASTTKGRGLGKTQYF; CDR3nt: TGTGCCAGCACAACCAAGGGCAGGGGCCTCGGGAAGACCCAGTACTTC; v_gene: TRBV2; abundance: NA; d_gene: NA; j_gene: TRBJ2-5
CDR3aa: CASSYRQGGETQYF; CDR3nt: TGCGCCAGCAGCTACCGACAGGGAGGAGAGACCCAGTACTTC; v_gene: TRBV5-1; abundance: NA; d_gene: NA; j_gene: TRBJ2-5
CDR3aa: CASTRGTGGIYGYTF; CDR3nt: TGTGCCAGCACCAGAGGGACAGGGGGTATCTATGGCTACACCTTC; v_gene: TRBV3-1/TRBV3-2; abundance: few; d_gene: TRBD1; j_gene: TRBJ1-2
CDR3aa: CASSFDRGRVEKLFF; CDR3nt: TGCGCCAGCAGCTTCGACAGGGGTAGAGTTGAAAAACTGTTTTTT; v_gene: TRBV5-1; abundance: NA; d_gene: TRBD1; j_gene: TRBJ1-4
CDR3aa: CSVDSRLAAYNEQFF; CDR3nt: TGCAGCGTTGATTCCCGACTAGCGGCCTACAATGAGCAGTTCTTC; v_gene: TRBV29-1; abundance: NA; d_gene: TRBD2; j_gene: TRBJ2-1